This TCR beta chain came from a study of OX40 agonist ivuxolimab in advanced cancers. Assay: immunoSEQ multiplex PCR; the TCRdb copy retains only in-frame clones and omits some. The sample has more than 40,000 clones, about nine tenths seen once. The length of the CDR3 is 15 residues. Trimming removed 4 bases from V and 4 bases from J; junction bases left unmatched: 4. In germline, CDR1 is SGDLS, CDR2 YYNGEE. The receptor was derived from an adult with an advanced solid tumor such as melanoma, head and neck, liver or kidney cancer. The genes are TRBV9 and TRBJ1-4; 10 nucleotides align to TRBD1. The sequencing here drew on CD4+ or CD8+ T cells sorted from blood, taken in a trial of the OX40 agonist ivuxolimab. Here the CDR3 reads CASSPGTGVNEKLFF. The CDR3 region has the DNA TGTGCCAGCAGCCCGGGGACAGGGGTTAATGAAAAACTGTTTTTT. Looking up the rest from reference TRBV9 and TRBJ1-4 gives the full variable domain: DSGVTQTPKHLITATGQRVTLRCSPRSGDLSVYWYQQSLDQGLQFLIQYYNGEERAKGNILERFSAQQFPDLHSELNLSSLELGDSALYFCASSPGTGVNEKLFFGSGTQLSVL.